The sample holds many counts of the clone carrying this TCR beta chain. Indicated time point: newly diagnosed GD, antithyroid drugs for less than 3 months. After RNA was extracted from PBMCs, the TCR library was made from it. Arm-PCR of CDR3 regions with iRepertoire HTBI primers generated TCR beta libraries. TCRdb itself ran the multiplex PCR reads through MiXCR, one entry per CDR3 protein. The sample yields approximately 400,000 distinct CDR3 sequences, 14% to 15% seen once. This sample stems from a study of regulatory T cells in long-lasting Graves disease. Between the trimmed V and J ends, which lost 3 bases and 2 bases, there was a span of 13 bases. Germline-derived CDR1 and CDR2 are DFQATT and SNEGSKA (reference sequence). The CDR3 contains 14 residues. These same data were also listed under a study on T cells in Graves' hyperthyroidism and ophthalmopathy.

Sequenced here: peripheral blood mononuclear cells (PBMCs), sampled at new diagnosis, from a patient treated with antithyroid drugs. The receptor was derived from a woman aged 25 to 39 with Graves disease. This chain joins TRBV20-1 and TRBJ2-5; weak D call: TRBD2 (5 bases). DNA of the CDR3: TGCAGTGCTAGCACGTCTAGCAGACAAGAGACCCAGTACTTC. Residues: CSASTSSRQETQYF.